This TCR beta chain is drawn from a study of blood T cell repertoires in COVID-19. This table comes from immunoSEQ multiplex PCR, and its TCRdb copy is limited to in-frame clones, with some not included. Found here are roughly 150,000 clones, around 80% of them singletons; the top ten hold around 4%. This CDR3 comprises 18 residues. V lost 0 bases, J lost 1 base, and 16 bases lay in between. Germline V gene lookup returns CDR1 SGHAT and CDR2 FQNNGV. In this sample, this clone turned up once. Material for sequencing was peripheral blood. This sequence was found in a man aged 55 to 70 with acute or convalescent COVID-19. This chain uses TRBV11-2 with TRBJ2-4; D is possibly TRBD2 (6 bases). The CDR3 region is CASSLDSDGSGAKNIQYF. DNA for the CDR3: TGTGCCAGCAGCTTAGATTCCGACGGGAGTGGGGCCAAAAACATTCAGTACTTC.